These T cell receptor beta chains were read from a single sample in a study of cytomegalovirus exposure and HLA in healthy donors. Method: immunoSEQ multiplex PCR; TCRdb's copy keeps in-frame clones and lacks some. Of about 200,000 clones in the sample, roughly 79% were seen once. The sequencing sample was made of PBMCs. The origin of the receptors is a man in his thirties or forties in good health and CMV-seronegative. Each CDR3 is given with its conserved first and last residue. A D gene is named only where the DNA matches it firmly. Clone size appears in some rows only: once, few, many, or a class for an expanded clone.

V gene	clone size	D gene	J gene	CDR3 protein	CDR3 DNA
TRBV7-9	.	.	TRBJ1-4	CASSLFPGGGEKLFF	TGTGCCAGCAGCTTATTTCCGGGTGGTGGTGAAAAACTGTTTTTT
TRBV28	.	.	TRBJ2-5	CASSTGKRETQYF	TGTGCCAGCAGCACAGGGAAAAGGGAGACCCAGTACTTC
TRBV28	few	TRBD2	TRBJ2-7	CASKGGGSSYEQYF	TGTGCCAGCAAGGGAGGCGGGAGCTCCTACGAGCAGTACTTC
TRBV28	.	.	TRBJ2-5	CASSHRDSLAETQYF	TGTGCCAGCAGTCACCGGGATTCCCTAGCGGAGACCCAGTACTTC
TRBV2	.	.	TRBJ2-7	CASSDSVEDEQYF	TGTGCCAGCAGTGACAGTGTAGAGGACGAGCAGTACTTC
TRBV21-1	.	.	TRBJ2-1	CASSCIETSGLYNEQFF	TGTGCCAGCAGCTGCATCGAGACTAGCGGGTTATACAATGAGCAGTTCTTC
TRBV5-5	.	.	TRBJ1-2	CASSLYEGWGYGYTF	TGTGCCAGCAGCTTGTATGAGGGCTGGGGCTATGGCTACACCTTC
TRBV5-1	.	TRBD1	TRBJ1-2	CASSQGQGNGYTF	TGCGCCAGCAGCCAAGGACAGGGGAATGGCTACACCTTC
TRBV2	few	TRBD1	TRBJ2-1	CASSKPGQGAQQFF	TGTGCCAGCAGTAAACCGGGACAGGGGGCGCAACAGTTCTTC
TRBV15	.	TRBD2	TRBJ2-7	CATSRTSGSNEQYF	TGTGCCACCAGCAGGACTAGCGGGAGTAACGAGCAGTACTTC
TRBV7-8	.	TRBD2	TRBJ2-7	CASSLARLAGVSEQYF	TGTGCCAGCAGCTTAGCGCGGTTAGCGGGAGTTTCCGAGCAGTACTTC
TRBV10-3	.	TRBD1	TRBJ1-1	CAISKDRENTEAFF	TGTGCCATCAGCAAAGACAGGGAGAACACTGAAGCTTTCTTT
TRBV6-4	.	.	TRBJ2-2	CASRQGGAAGELFF	TGTGCCAGCAGACAGGGCGGTGCGGCCGGGGAGCTGTTTTTT
TRBV5-6	.	TRBD1	TRBJ1-2	CASSPGTGPRGYTF	TGTGCCAGCAGCCCGGGGACAGGGCCTCGGGGCTACACCTTC